This T cell receptor beta chain was retrieved from a study of radiation and T cells in renal cell carcinoma. Study overall: Nephrectomy followed 15 Gy stereotactic body radiation by 4 weeks.

Overall study results and limits: From baseline, blood top tumor clonotypes peaked at 2 weeks post-radiation.

As for this clone: Its specificity is unknown.

Data came from immunoSEQ multiplex PCR; TCRdb stores just in-frame clones and leaves some out. The sample holds just over 95,000 clones, 86% seen once. Time point noted: baseline pretreatment blood. Treatment described: 15 Gy SBRT to primary tumor, nephrectomy 4 weeks later. Serial blood draws occurred at baseline and 2 and 4 weeks post-SBRT. This renal cell carcinoma was of the clear cell type. Germline V gene data show CDR1 as SGDLS and CDR2 as YYNGEE. The CDR3 is 14 amino acids. With 4 bases removed from V and 4 bases from J, the gap between germline ends came to 9 bases. This receptor was taken from a man aged 45-65 years with renal cell carcinoma. This chain links TRBV9 with TRBJ2-6; D not certain. Sequences were derived from blood, sampled from a patient whose treatment included radiotherapy and nephrectomy. The CDR3: CASSPRRGANVLTF. In DNA, the CDR3 is TGTGCCAGCAGCCCCCGCCGAGGGGCCAACGTCCTGACTTTC.